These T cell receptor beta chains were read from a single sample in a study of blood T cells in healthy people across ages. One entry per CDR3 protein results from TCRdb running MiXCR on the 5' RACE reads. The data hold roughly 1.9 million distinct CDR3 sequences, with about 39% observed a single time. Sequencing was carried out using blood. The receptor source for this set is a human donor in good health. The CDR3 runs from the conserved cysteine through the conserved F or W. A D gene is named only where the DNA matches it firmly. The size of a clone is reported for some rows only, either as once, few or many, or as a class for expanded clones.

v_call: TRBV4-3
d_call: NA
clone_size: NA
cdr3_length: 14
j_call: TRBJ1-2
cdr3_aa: CASSPRQQRDGYTF
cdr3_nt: TGCGCCAGCAGCCCCCGACAACAACGGGATGGCTACACCTTC

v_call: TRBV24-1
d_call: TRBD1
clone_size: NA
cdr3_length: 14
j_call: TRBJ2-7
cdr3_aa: CATSDPGTAPEQYF
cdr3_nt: TGTGCCACCAGTGACCCCGGGACAGCCCCAGAGCAGTACTTC

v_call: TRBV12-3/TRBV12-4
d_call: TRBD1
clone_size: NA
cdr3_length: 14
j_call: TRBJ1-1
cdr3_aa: CASRPGQGSTEAFF
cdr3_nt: TGTGCCAGCAGGCCAGGACAGGGGTCCACTGAAGCTTTCTTT

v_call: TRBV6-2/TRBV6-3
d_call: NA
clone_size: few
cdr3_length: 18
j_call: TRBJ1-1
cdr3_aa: CASSYPLELQPVNTEAFF
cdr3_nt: TGTGCCAGCAGTTACCCACTGGAACTACAGCCCGTCAACACTGAAGCTTTCTTT

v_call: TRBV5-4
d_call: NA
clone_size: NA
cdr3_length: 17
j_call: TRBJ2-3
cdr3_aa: CASSFSVAVGSTDTQYF
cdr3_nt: TGTGCCAGCAGCTTTAGTGTGGCCGTAGGAAGCACAGATACGCAGTATTTT

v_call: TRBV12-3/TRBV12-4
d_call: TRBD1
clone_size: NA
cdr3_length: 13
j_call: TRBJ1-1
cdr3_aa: CASSPTGGDGAFF
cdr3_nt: TGTGCCAGCAGCCCAACAGGGGGCGATGGGGCTTTCTTT

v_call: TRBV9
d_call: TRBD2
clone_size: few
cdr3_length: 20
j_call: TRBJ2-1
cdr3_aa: CASSPSPFRTGTRSSNEQFF
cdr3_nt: TGTGCCAGCAGCCCATCCCCCTTCCGGACCGGGACTAGGAGTTCCAATGAGCAGTTCTTC

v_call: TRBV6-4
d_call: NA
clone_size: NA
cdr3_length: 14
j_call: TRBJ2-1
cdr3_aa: CASGTAVDYNEQFF
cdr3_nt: TGTGCCAGCGGTACCGCAGTCGACTACAATGAGCAGTTCTTC

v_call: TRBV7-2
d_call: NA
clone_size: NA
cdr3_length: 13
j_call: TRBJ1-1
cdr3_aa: CASSLFPHTEAFF
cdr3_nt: TGTGCCAGCAGCTTATTTCCCCACACTGAAGCTTTCTTT

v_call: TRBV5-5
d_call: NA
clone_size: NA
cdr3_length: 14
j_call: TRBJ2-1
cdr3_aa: CASRQTGAYNEQFF
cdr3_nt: TGTGCCAGCAGACAGACTGGCGCTTACAATGAGCAGTTCTTC

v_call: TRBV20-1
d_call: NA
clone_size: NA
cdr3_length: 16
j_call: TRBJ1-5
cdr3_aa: CSASLGGRHSNQPQHF
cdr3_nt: TGCAGTGCTAGTTTGGGGGGTAGACATAGCAATCAGCCCCAGCATTTT